The 24 T cell receptor beta chains below come from one sample, sequenced in a study of T cells in Graves' hyperthyroidism and ophthalmopathy. Researchers took RNA transcripts and amplified the TCR beta CDR3 regions from them. HTBI primers were used for first-round RT-PCR of the TCR CDR3. TCRdb ran MiXCR on the multiplex PCR reads and lists one entry per CDR3 protein. The table lists about 530,000 distinct CDR3 sequences, approximately 17% of them singletons. The sample comprised blood. Receptor source: a young woman with Graves' ophthalmopathy.

This clonotype was recorded at least ten times. The J gene is TRBJ1-1, the V gene TRBV28, with a possible D match to TRBD1 (5 bases). Germline V gene sequence: CDR1 MDHEN, CDR2 SYDVKM. The CDR3 has 14 residues. V lost 7 bases and J lost 3, with 15 bases in between. CDR3 amino acids: CASTSAGRDTEAFF. The CDR3 coding sequence is TGTGCCAGCACCTCAGCAGGGAGGGACACTGAAGCTTTCTTT.

The chain combines TRBV9 with TRBJ1-1; no reliable D call. There are 14 residues in the CDR3. Trimming cost V 1 base and J 4 bases, with 11 bases left between them. Germline values: CDR1 SGDLS, CDR2 YYNGEE. Here the CDR3 DNA reads TGTGCCAGCAGCGTAAGTCCCGGAGGCACTGAAGCTTTCTTT. This sequence encodes CASSVSPGGTEAFF.

This clonotype was seen a handful of times. The chain combines TRBV30 with TRBJ2-5, with 9 bases aligning to TRBD2. Germline-derived CDR1 and CDR2 are GTSNPN and SVGIG (reference sequence). The length of the CDR3 is 15 residues. Trimming at V came to 6 bases and at J to 3 bases, leaving 11 bases not matched to a gene. The CDR3 here is CACFNLAGMEETQYF. The CDR3 bases are TGTGCCTGCTTTAACCTAGCGGGGATGGAAGAGACCCAGTACTTC.

There are a few counts of this clonotype. Written as DNA, the CDR3 is TGCGCCAGCAGCCAAGTCACGGGGGGGGGTTCAGATACGCAGTATTTT. Translating gives CASSQVTGGGSDTQYF. This chain joins TRBV4-1 and TRBJ2-3, with 8 bases fitting TRBD2. The length of the CDR3 is 16 residues. With 1 base clipped from V and 4 bases from J, the junction kept 7 bases outside the gene matches. Germline assignment: CDR1 MGHRA and CDR2 YSYEKL.

This clonotype was seen a handful of times. CDR3 protein: CAWSSIRGVRYGYTF. In DNA form, the CDR3 reads TGTGCCTGGAGTTCTATACGGGGGGTCCGCTATGGCTACACCTTC. This rearrangement joins TRBV30 to TRBJ1-2, with D tentatively TRBD1 (5 bases). The germline V gene encodes CDR1 GTSNPN and CDR2 SVGIG (reference sequence). The germline V and J ends were trimmed by 2 bases and 4 bases, with 17 bases remaining between them. This CDR3 has 15 amino acids.

The genes are TRBV4-1 and TRBJ2-1; TRBD1 agrees at 9 bases. Trimming cost V 3 bases and J 4 bases; bases outside gene matches: 7. This CDR3 comprises 16 residues. CDR1 and CDR2 from the germline V gene are MGHRA and YSYEKL. The CDR3 DNA reads as TGCGCCAGCAGCCAGCTCGGGGGACAGGGTTACAATGAGCAGTTCTTC. Amino acids: CASSQLGGQGYNEQFF.

This clonotype was found many times. The CDR3 sequence: CASSIGQVWSDTQYF. The CDR3 DNA reads TGTGCCAGCAGCATAGGACAGGTTTGGTCAGATACGCAGTATTTT. The chain carries TRBV11-2 and TRBJ2-3; TRBD1 aligns across 7 bases. CDR1 is SGHAT, CDR2 FQNNGV, per germline. This CDR3 is 15 amino acids long. Germline trimming cut 5 bases from V and 4 bases from J; bases unmatched to any gene: 9. The whole variable domain, filled in from reference TRBV11-2 and TRBJ2-3, reads EAGVAQSPRYKIIEKRQSVAFWCNPISGHATLYWYQQILGQGPKLLIQFQNNGVVDDSQLPKDRFSAERLKGVDSTLKIQPAKLEDSAVYLCASSIGQVWSDTQYFGPGTRLTVL.

This clonotype was counted between two and nine times. This chain joins TRBV9 and TRBJ2-7, with 7 nucleotides matching TRBD1. CDR1 and CDR2 from the germline V gene are SGDLS and YYNGEE. The CDR3 length is 17 residues. The ends lost 3 bases at V and 1 base at J; junction bases unmatched: 13. The CDR3 loop reads CASSAGYRDSASYEQYF. As DNA, the CDR3 is TGTGCCAGCAGCGCTGGATACCGGGACAGTGCGTCCTACGAGCAGTACTTC.

J is TRBJ1-1 and V is TRBV19; weak D call: TRBD1 (5 bases). The germline V gene has CDR1 LNHDA and CDR2 SQIVND (reference sequence). V was pared by 4 bases and J by 10 bases, with 10 bases between. CDR3 length: 11 amino acids. CDR3 residues: CASSTTGGAFF. CDR3 DNA: TGTGCCAGTAGTACCACAGGTGGAGCTTTCTTT.

This clonotype was found many times. The V call is TRBV2, the J call TRBJ2-3, with D possibly being TRBD2 (5 bases). V was cut by 8 bases and J by 6 bases, with 9 bases left in between. In germline, CDR1 is SNHLY, CDR2 FYNNEI. This CDR3 region has 11 residues. CDR3 DNA sequence: TGTGCCAGCGCATTAGCGGATACGCAGTATTTT. Protein sequence: CASALADTQYF.

In this sample, this clonotype turned up once. The rearrangement uses TRBV27 and TRBJ2-7; 12 nucleotides match TRBD2. The CDR3 runs 15 residues. V shed 9 bases and J 0 bases; nucleotides not matched to a gene: 6. Germline CDR1 reads MNHEY; CDR2 reads SMNVEV (reference sequence). This chain's CDR3 is CASGGLAGSSYEQYF. Written as DNA, the CDR3 is TGTGCCAGTGGCGGACTAGCGGGAAGCTCCTACGAGCAGTACTTC.

This clonotype was found a few times. The chain combines TRBV4-1 with TRBJ1-1; the match to TRBD1 covers 7 bases. This CDR3 comprises 15 residues. Germline loops: CDR1 MGHRA, CDR2 YSYEKL. V lost 2 bases, J lost 8 bases, and 11 bases stayed unmatched. The CDR3 protein is CASSQTLTGTVEAFF. The CDR3 DNA sequence: TGCGCCAGCAGCCAAACCCTAACCGGGACAGTGGAAGCTTTCTTT.

This sequence joins TRBV29-1 and TRBJ1-2; 8 bases are shared with TRBD1. J gave up 8 bases and V 3 bases, and 8 bases lay outside the gene matches. CDR1 is SQVTM and CDR2 is ANQGSEA in the germline V gene. The CDR3 covers 13 residues. The CDR3 loop is CSVDSGGAGGYTF. The DNA for the CDR3 is TGCAGCGTTGATTCAGGGGGCGCGGGAGGCTACACCTTC.

With regard to this clonotype: The junction departs from germline at one end; a sequencing error may be responsible. This chain uses TRBV7-7 with TRBJ2-2; D uncertain. The CDR3 runs 14 residues. Germline V CDR1 and CDR2: SSHAT, FNYEAQ (reference sequence). CDR3 amino acids: CASSSDGLTGELFF. CDR3 sequence (DNA): TGTGCTAGCAGCTCCGACGGGCTCACCGGGGAGCTGTTTTTT. Together with reference TRBV7-7 and TRBJ2-2, the CDR3 gives the full variable domain: GAGVSQSPRYKVTKRGQDVTLRCDPISSHATLYWYQQALGQGPEFLTYFNYEAQPDKSGLPSDRFSAERPEGSISTLTIQRTEQRDSAMYRCASSSDGLTGELFFGEGSRLTVL.

This clonotype was seen repeatedly, ten times or more. The chain carries TRBV12-3 or TRBV12-4 and TRBJ1-1, with D perhaps matching TRBD1 (6 bases). The CDR3 sequence is 13 residues long. The germline V and J ends were trimmed by 5 bases and 11 bases, with 18 bases remaining between them. The CDR3 protein is CASSKGEGGIAFF. CDR3 sequence (DNA): TGTGCCAGCAGTAAGGGCGAAGGGGGGATCGCTTTCTTT.

The chain is built from TRBV30 and TRBJ1-3; D uncertain. This CDR3 has 15 amino acids. V shed 2 bases and J shed 3 bases, with 14 bases lying between them. CDR1 and CDR2 (germline): GTSNPN, SVGIG (reference sequence). The CDR3 loop reads CAWSSDGIIGNTIYF. The CDR3 nucleotides are TGTGCCTGGAGTAGCGACGGGATAATTGGAAACACCATATATTTT.

This chain links TRBV20-1 with TRBJ1-1; 8 bases are a match to TRBD1. The germline CDR1 and CDR2 sequences are DFQATT and SNEGSKA (reference sequence). The CDR3 runs to 14 residues. V dropped 6 bases and J dropped 4; count of bases not matched to a gene: 10. CDR3 in amino acids: CSATDRGLSTEAFF. DNA for the CDR3: TGCAGTGCAACCGACAGGGGTTTGAGCACTGAAGCTTTCTTT.

This clonotype turned up a few times. The V gene is TRBV27, the J gene TRBJ2-2; D may correspond to TRBD1 or TRBD2 (5 bases each). The V gene lost 7 bases and the J gene lost 6 bases, with 12 bases spanning the gap. The CDR3 has 13 amino acids. CDR1 is MNHEY, CDR2 SMNVEV, per germline (reference sequence). The chain's CDR3 is CASTLMGAGELFF. The CDR3 nucleotides read TGTGCCAGCACCCTCATGGGGGCCGGGGAGCTGTTTTTT.

The CDR3 bases are TGCAGCGTTACAAATAGTTCAGGGGCTCCTCTTAACTATGGCTACACCTTC. This gives the protein CSVTNSSGAPLNYGYTF. V gene TRBV29-1 combines with J gene TRBJ1-2; a weak D match, TRBD1 (6 bases). V was pared by 5 bases and J by 1 base, with 23 bases between. In germline, CDR1 is SQVTM, CDR2 ANQGSEA. There are 17 residues in the CDR3.

This clonotype was seen repeatedly, ten times or more. The genes are TRBV6-1 and TRBJ1-1, with D maybe TRBD1 (6 bases). The V gene's germline CDR1 is MNHNS and CDR2 SASEGT. CDR3 size: 13 residues. V lost 11 bases and J 4 bases, leaving 17 bases between the germline ends. CDR3 coding DNA: TGTGCCGGACAGACAGGAGAGTCCACTGAAGCTTTCTTT. This translates into CAGQTGESTEAFF.

This clonotype was counted many times. The chain combines TRBV2 with TRBJ1-1; TRBD1 agrees at 11 bases. Trimming took 6 bases from V and 1 from J; bases not matched to a gene: 7. Germline V gene sequence: CDR1 SNHLY, CDR2 FYNNEI. The CDR3 has 16 amino acids. Written as DNA, the CDR3 is TGTGCCAGCAGAGCCGGGACAGGGGGATGGAACACTGAAGCTTTCTTT. Its translation: CASRAGTGGWNTEAFF.

The V gene is TRBV19, the J gene TRBJ2-1; TRBD2 agrees at 8 bases. The CDR3 totals 16 residues. V was pared by 5 bases and J by 4 bases, with 10 bases of the junction left unmatched. Germline loops: CDR1 LNHDA, CDR2 SQIVND (reference sequence). The CDR3 DNA sequence: TGTGCCAGTAGTCCCCGGTTAGCGGGGAGGTACAATGAGCAGTTCTTC. This translates into CASSPRLAGRYNEQFF.

Comments on this clonotype: This may be a read error: a much more frequent sequence differs by one nucleotide. This rearrangement joins TRBV7-2 to TRBJ2-7, with 10 bases matching TRBD1. The germline V gene encodes CDR1 SGHTA and CDR2 FQGNSA. The V gene end was trimmed by 6 bases and the J gene end by 1 base; junction bases not matched to a gene: 6. This CDR3 region has 15 residues. The CDR3 sequence: CASSPGQGKSYEQYF. The DNA for the CDR3 is TGTGCCAGCAGTCCGGGACAGGGGAAATCCTACGAGCAGTACTTC. The full variable domain, in which reference TRBV7-2 and TRBJ2-7 provide the parts outside the CDR3, is GAGVSQSPSNKVTEKGKDVELRCDPISGHTALYWYRQSLGQGLEFLIYFQGNSAPDKSGLPSDRFSAERTGGSVSTLTIQRTQQEDSAVYLCASSPGQGKSYEQYFGPGTRLTVT.

V gene TRBV7-8 combines with J gene TRBJ1-6, with TRBD1 identical over 8 bases. The CDR3 covers 17 residues. Germline V gene lookup returns CDR1 SGHVS and CDR2 FQNEAQ. V trimming: 1 base; J trimming: 3 bases; junction bases outside the gene matches: 5. CDR3 loop: CASSLVTGASYNSPLHF. CDR3 sequence (DNA): TGTGCCAGCAGCTTAGTGACAGGGGCCAGCTATAATTCACCCCTCCACTTT.